This passage covers 26 T cell receptor beta chains from one sample sequenced in a study of control samples from healthy donors and cancer patients. Method: immunoSEQ multiplex PCR; TCRdb's copy keeps in-frame clones and lacks some. The data show about 140,000 clones, 75% to 95% seen once. The sequenced sample consisted of blood. Every receptor here comes from a man aged 18 to 29 in good health.

The V call is TRBV20-1, the J call TRBJ2-1, with unresolved D. From germline, CDR1 is DFQATT and CDR2 SNEGSKA (reference sequence). This CDR3 has 10 residues. The CDR3 DNA is TGCAGCTACATTAGCTCTAAGCAGTTCTTC. It yields the protein CSYISSKQFF.

The chain is built from TRBV4-3 and TRBJ2-1; TRBD1 aligns across 8 bases. The CDR3 has 14 residues. V was pared by 3 bases and J by 9 bases, with 7 bases of the junction left unmatched. The germline CDR1 and CDR2 sequences are LGHNA and YSLEER. The CDR3 loop reads CASSQVSTGGEQFF. The CDR3 DNA reads TGCGCCAGCAGCCAGGTATCTACAGGGGGTGAGCAGTTCTTC.

The rearrangement joins TRBV7-6 to TRBJ1-4, with D possibly being TRBD1 (5 bases). Trimming pared 1 base from V and 11 bases from J, leaving 14 bases between. This CDR3 has 14 residues. CDR1 is SGHVS, CDR2 FNYEAQ, per germline. The chain's CDR3 is CASSLERAGRKLFF. The CDR3 DNA reads as TGTGCCAGCAGCTTAGAGCGGGCAGGGAGGAAACTGTTTTTT.

This chain connects TRBV5-1 to TRBJ1-3; tentatively, D is TRBD1 (5 bases). This CDR3 is 16 amino acids long. Trimming cost V 4 bases and J 4 bases, with 18 bases left between them. CDR1 is SGHRS, CDR2 YFSETQ, per germline. The CDR3 region has the DNA TGCGCCAGCAGCCCAGAGCCGGGACTAGGAGGAAACACCATATATTTT. It codes for CASSPEPGLGGNTIYF.

V is TRBV3-1 (or the pseudogene TRBV3-2) and J is TRBJ2-5; D gene ambiguous. The CDR3 spans 12 residues. V was cut by 1 base and J by 6 bases, with 6 bases left in between. Looked up from germline, CDR1 is LGHDT and CDR2 is YNNKEL (reference sequence). The CDR3 protein is CASSQGRQTQYF. In nucleotides, the CDR3 is TGTGCCAGCAGCCAAGGGCGACAGACCCAGTACTTC.

This chain connects TRBV5-1 to TRBJ2-3, with D tentatively TRBD2 (6 bases). The CDR3 consists of 14 residues. The germline V gene has CDR1 SGHRS and CDR2 YFSETQ. Trimming stripped 7 bases from V and 2 bases from J, with 14 bases between. Written as DNA, the CDR3 is TGCGCCAGCCGACCCGGAGGGAACACAGATACGCAGTATTTT. Protein product: CASRPGGNTDTQYF.

V and J are TRBV5-5 and TRBJ2-2, with 8 nucleotides matching TRBD2. CDR1 and CDR2 (germline): SGHKS, YYEKEE (reference sequence). The CDR3 is 16 residues long. The J segment lost 3 bases and the V segment lost 0 bases, leaving 4 bases of the junction unmatched. For the CDR3, the DNA is TGTGCCAGCAGCTTGGGTAGCGGGACGTACACCGGGGAGCTGTTTTTT. Protein sequence: CASSLGSGTYTGELFF.

This clone came up once. This chain joins TRBV4-2 and TRBJ2-6, with 12 bases fitting TRBD1. After removal of 1 base from V and 2 bases from J, the junction contained 9 bases not matched to a gene. The germline CDR1 and CDR2 sequences are LGHNA and YNFKEQ. This CDR3 has 20 amino acids. CDR3 loop: CASSQGKPGQGAAGANVLTF. For the CDR3, the DNA is TGTGCCAGCAGCCAAGGAAAACCGGGACAGGGGGCTGCTGGGGCCAACGTCCTGACTTTC.

The CDR3 region has the DNA TGTGCCAGCAGGACTCGAGGGGGCTCGAAGACCCAGTACTTC. Translated, it gives CASRTRGGSKTQYF. This sequence joins TRBV27 and TRBJ2-5; 7 bases align to TRBD1. Per the germline V gene, CDR1 is MNHEY and CDR2 is SMNVEV (reference sequence). With V trimmed by 6 bases and J by 6 bases, 10 bases remained unmatched. The CDR3 runs 14 residues.

This clone was detected only a few times. V usage is TRBV28 and J usage is TRBJ1-1, with D perhaps matching TRBD1 (6 bases). Germline CDR1 is MDHEN and CDR2 is SYDVKM. The CDR3 spans 14 residues. Trimming cost V 7 bases and J 10 bases, with 22 bases left between them. The CDR3 region is CASTPTGSVGRAFF. In DNA, the CDR3 is TGTGCCAGCACCCCGACAGGATCCGTTGGGAGAGCTTTCTTT.

The CDR3 DNA follows: TGTGCCAGTTGGGACAGGACTGTGGGGGCCCAGTACTTC. Residues: CASWDRTVGAQYF. V is TRBV19 and J is TRBJ2-5; TRBD1 agrees at 8 bases. Germline V gene sequence: CDR1 LNHDA, CDR2 SQIVND (reference sequence). Losses at the gene ends were 8 bases for V and 9 bases for J; bases not matched to a gene: 11. This CDR3 spans 13 amino acids.

J is TRBJ2-5 and V is TRBV7-6, with D maybe TRBD2 (7 bases). This CDR3 region has 18 residues. The V gene's germline CDR1 is SGHVS and CDR2 FNYEAQ. Trimming removed 0 bases from V and 7 bases from J, with 24 bases in between. CDR3 residues: CASSLARSTSRGGWTQYF. CDR3 DNA sequence: TGTGCCAGCAGCTTAGCGCGTTCGACTAGCAGGGGTGGATGGACCCAGTACTTC.

This clone was observed once. V is TRBV7-7 and J is TRBJ2-7, with 8 bases that match TRBD2. CDR1 SSHAT and CDR2 FNYEAQ come from the germline V gene (reference sequence). V gave up 1 base and J gave up 4 bases; unmatched junction bases: 6. CDR3 length: 15 amino acids. In nucleotides, the CDR3 is TGTGCCAGCAGCTTAGAGCGGGGGCCAAATTACGAGCAGTACTTC. It translates to CASSLERGPNYEQYF.

The V call is TRBV24-1, the J call TRBJ2-2, with 7 bases identical to TRBD1. Trimming removed 2 bases from V and 2 bases from J; junction bases left unmatched: 4. The CDR3 runs 16 residues. Germline CDR1 reads KGHDR; CDR2 reads SFDVKD. CDR3 residues: CATSDWGQINTGELFF. For the CDR3, the DNA is TGTGCCACCAGTGATTGGGGACAGATCAACACCGGGGAGCTGTTTTTT.

This chain connects TRBV7-2 to TRBJ2-2; the D gene is possibly TRBD2 (7 bases). The CDR3 is made up of 16 amino acids. CDR1 and CDR2 from the germline V gene are SGHTA and FQGNSA. V was clipped by 2 bases and J by 9 bases, with 19 bases between them. CDR3: CASSLWGGGGSRELFF. Written as DNA, the CDR3 is TGTGCCAGCAGCTTATGGGGCGGGGGCGGGTCGAGGGAGCTGTTTTTT. Full variable domain (outside the CDR3, taken from reference TRBV7-2 and TRBJ2-2): GAGVSQSPSNKVTEKGKDVELRCDPISGHTALYWYRQSLGQGLEFLIYFQGNSAPDKSGLPSDRFSAERTGGSVSTLTIQRTQQEDSAVYLCASSLWGGGGSRELFFGEGSRLTVL.

The gene calls are TRBV2 and TRBJ2-1; 10 nucleotides align to TRBD2. The CDR3 runs 15 residues. Germline V lookup: CDR1 SNHLY, CDR2 FYNNEI. The junction had 6 bases not matched to a gene; V was cut back by 6 bases and J by 4 bases. CDR3 region: CASRALAGRYNEQFF. The CDR3, as DNA: TGTGCCAGCAGGGCACTAGCGGGGCGATACAATGAGCAGTTCTTC.

The chain links TRBV4-1 to TRBJ2-7; the D call may be TRBD1 or TRBD2 (5 bases each). The ends were cut back, 2 bases at V and 0 bases at J, with 11 bases in the middle. CDR3 length: 15 amino acids. Germline-derived CDR1 and CDR2 are MGHRA and YSYEKL. The CDR3: CASSQRDGNSYEQYF. The CDR3 DNA follows: TGCGCCAGCAGCCAAAGGGACGGCAACTCCTACGAGCAGTACTTC.

This clone was counted a few times. The chain carries TRBV9 and TRBJ2-7, with 11 nucleotides matching TRBD1. Germline V gene lookup returns CDR1 SGDLS and CDR2 YYNGEE. Trimming cost V 4 bases and J 3 bases; bases outside gene matches: 6. This CDR3 comprises 15 residues. The CDR3 DNA is TGTGCCAGCAGCTTCGGGACAGGGGGTTTCTACGAGCAGTACTTC. Translating it yields CASSFGTGGFYEQYF.

This chain links TRBV19 with TRBJ2-7; D tentatively fits TRBD1 or TRBD2 (5 bases each). Germline V lookup: CDR1 LNHDA, CDR2 SQIVND (reference sequence). The V end was cut by 9 bases, the J end by 3 bases, with 18 bases between. This CDR3 is built from 14 residues. The CDR3 region is CASRENPFGYEQYF. The CDR3, as DNA: TGTGCCAGCAGGGAGAACCCCTTTGGCTACGAGCAGTACTTC.

This chain joins TRBV4-1 and TRBJ2-1; 7 bases are a match to TRBD1. Losses at the gene ends were 3 bases for V and 5 bases for J; bases not matched to a gene: 7. This CDR3 region has 15 residues. CDR1 and CDR2 from the germline V gene are MGHRA and YSYEKL. The chain's CDR3 is CASSQNRGAHNEQFF. The CDR3 DNA reads TGCGCCAGCAGCCAGAACAGGGGTGCCCACAATGAGCAGTTCTTC.

The chain recombines TRBV19 with TRBJ2-1, with TRBD1 identical over 9 bases. CDR1 is LNHDA and CDR2 is SQIVND in the germline V gene (reference sequence). The CDR3 covers 16 residues. V trimming: 5 bases; J trimming: 5 bases; junction bases outside the gene matches: 10. The chain's CDR3 is CASSASRTGAHNEQFF. As DNA, the CDR3 is TGTGCCAGTAGTGCTTCTCGGACAGGGGCCCACAATGAGCAGTTCTTC. The variable domain in full, with the rest retrieved from reference TRBV19 and TRBJ2-1, is DGGITQSPKYLFRKEGQNVTLSCEQNLNHDAMYWYRQDPGQGLRLIYYSQIVNDFQKGDIAEGYSVSREKKESFPLTVTSAQKNPTAFYLCASSASRTGAHNEQFFGPGTRLTVL.

This rearrangement joins TRBV29-1 to TRBJ1-2; D not certain. CDR1 SQVTM and CDR2 ANQGSEA come from the germline V gene. The CDR3 covers 12 residues. V lost 6 bases and J lost 7, with 15 bases in between. The CDR3 DNA reads TGCAGCGTGATCGAGGAAACTGCTGGCTACACCTTC. Its translation is CSVIEETAGYTF.

V usage is TRBV7-2 and J usage is TRBJ1-2, with D possibly being TRBD1 (5 bases). The germline V gene has CDR1 SGHTA and CDR2 FQGNSA. CDR3 length: 14 residues. Deletions cut 4 bases from V and 7 bases from J, with 16 bases between. CDR3 coding DNA: TGTGCCAGCAGCTCACAGAGTCGGGGGTTTGGCTACACCTTC. Translation gives CASSSQSRGFGYTF.

The V call is TRBV14, the J call TRBJ2-1; D not certain. The V and J ends lost 0 bases and 1 base respectively, with 7 bases between them. The CDR3 has 15 amino acids. Germline CDR1 reads SGHDN; CDR2 reads FVKESK. In DNA form, the CDR3 reads TGTGCCAGCAGCCAAGAGGAATGGTCCTACAATGAGCAGTTCTTC. This sequence encodes CASSQEEWSYNEQFF.

The chain links TRBV24-1 to TRBJ1-1; the D gene is possibly TRBD1 (6 bases). This CDR3 is built from 16 residues. V lost 4 bases and J lost 11, with 25 bases in between. From germline, CDR1 is KGHDR and CDR2 SFDVKD. CDR3 bases: TGTGCCACCAGTGACCTGAAAAGGAAACAGGGTTCCCCCGCTTTCTTT. It translates to CATSDLKRKQGSPAFF.

This clone was counted a single time. CDR3 DNA: TGTGCCAGCAGCCGGACAGTCACTAATGAAAAACTGTTTTTT. It is translated as CASSRTVTNEKLFF. V usage is TRBV12-1 and J usage is TRBJ1-4; the table names TRBD1, a call not compared with the DNA. TRBV12-1 is reported as a pseudogene. The CDR3 is made up of 14 amino acids.